The next 6 T cell receptor beta chains were all read from a single sample in a study of cytomegalovirus exposure and HLA in healthy donors. 13 Jbeta primers and 60 Vbeta primers were used for the PCR. Measured with immunoSEQ multiplex PCR; TCRdb has only the in-frame clones, and not every one. The table for this sample gives some 60,000 clones. Sequencing input: PBMCs. Receptors were obtained from a man aged 25-40 years in good health and CMV-seropositive.

The chain's CDR3 is CASSREDRTYYGYTF. CDR3 bases: TGTGCCAGCTCACGGGAGGACAGGACCTACTATGGCTACACCTTC. The chain has TRBV18 and TRBJ1-2; 7 nucleotides line up with TRBD1. Germline CDR1 reads KGHSH; CDR2 reads LQKENI. After removal of 4 bases from V and 3 bases from J, the junction contained 8 bases not matched to a gene. The CDR3 has 15 residues. Variable domain in full (rest from reference TRBV18 and TRBJ1-2): NAGVMQNPRHLVRRRGQEARLRCSPMKGHSHVYWYRQLPEEGLKFMVYLQKENIIDESGMPKERFSAEFPKEGPSILRIQQVVRGDSAAYFCASSREDRTYYGYTFGSGTRLTVV.

The chain uses TRBV2 and TRBJ2-7, with a possible D match to TRBD2 (6 bases). CDR3 length equals 18 residues. Deletions cut 2 bases from V and 0 bases from J, with 20 bases between. Germline V gives CDR1 SNHLY, CDR2 FYNNEI. Written as DNA, the CDR3 is TGTGCCAGCAGTGAAACCTTCATAATCCGGGGGAGCTCCTACGAGCAGTACTTC. Its protein product is CASSETFIIRGSSYEQYF.

This sequence joins TRBV6-5 and TRBJ2-1, with 7 bases matching TRBD1. J was trimmed by 5 bases and V by 6 bases; bases with no gene match: 7. Germline V gene sequence: CDR1 MNHEY, CDR2 SVGAGI. The CDR3 has 14 residues. CDR3 in amino acids: CASSQSTGDNEQFF. In DNA form, the CDR3 reads TGTGCCAGCAGCCAAAGCACAGGGGACAATGAGCAGTTCTTC.

The gene calls are TRBV28 and TRBJ1-1; 7 nucleotides match TRBD1. The CDR3 runs 15 residues. The V gene's germline CDR1 is MDHEN and CDR2 SYDVKM. The trim removed 6 bases at V and 4 bases at J, leaving 11 bases unmatched. In nucleotides, the CDR3 is TGTGCCAGCAGCCTTATCGACAGGGCTGGCACTGAAGCTTTCTTT. Translating it yields CASSLIDRAGTEAFF.

This chain uses TRBV7-8 with TRBJ2-1; 7 bases agree with TRBD2. CDR3 length: 15 residues. V shed 1 base, J shed 2 bases, and the junction held 2 bases outside the gene matches. CDR1 is SGHVS and CDR2 is FQNEAQ in the germline V gene. The DNA for the CDR3 is TGTGCCAGCAGCTTAGGGGACTATCCCTACAATGAGCAGTTCTTC. This encodes CASSLGDYPYNEQFF.

The rearrangement uses TRBV9 and TRBJ1-1; D is perhaps TRBD1 (5 bases). This CDR3 comprises 14 residues. CDR1 SGDLS and CDR2 YYNGEE come from the germline V gene. Trimming cost V 2 bases and J 5 bases, with 13 bases left between them. The CDR3 loop reads CASSVGGGGTEAFF. CDR3 sequence (DNA): TGTGCCAGCAGCGTCGGGGGAGGAGGGACTGAAGCTTTCTTT.